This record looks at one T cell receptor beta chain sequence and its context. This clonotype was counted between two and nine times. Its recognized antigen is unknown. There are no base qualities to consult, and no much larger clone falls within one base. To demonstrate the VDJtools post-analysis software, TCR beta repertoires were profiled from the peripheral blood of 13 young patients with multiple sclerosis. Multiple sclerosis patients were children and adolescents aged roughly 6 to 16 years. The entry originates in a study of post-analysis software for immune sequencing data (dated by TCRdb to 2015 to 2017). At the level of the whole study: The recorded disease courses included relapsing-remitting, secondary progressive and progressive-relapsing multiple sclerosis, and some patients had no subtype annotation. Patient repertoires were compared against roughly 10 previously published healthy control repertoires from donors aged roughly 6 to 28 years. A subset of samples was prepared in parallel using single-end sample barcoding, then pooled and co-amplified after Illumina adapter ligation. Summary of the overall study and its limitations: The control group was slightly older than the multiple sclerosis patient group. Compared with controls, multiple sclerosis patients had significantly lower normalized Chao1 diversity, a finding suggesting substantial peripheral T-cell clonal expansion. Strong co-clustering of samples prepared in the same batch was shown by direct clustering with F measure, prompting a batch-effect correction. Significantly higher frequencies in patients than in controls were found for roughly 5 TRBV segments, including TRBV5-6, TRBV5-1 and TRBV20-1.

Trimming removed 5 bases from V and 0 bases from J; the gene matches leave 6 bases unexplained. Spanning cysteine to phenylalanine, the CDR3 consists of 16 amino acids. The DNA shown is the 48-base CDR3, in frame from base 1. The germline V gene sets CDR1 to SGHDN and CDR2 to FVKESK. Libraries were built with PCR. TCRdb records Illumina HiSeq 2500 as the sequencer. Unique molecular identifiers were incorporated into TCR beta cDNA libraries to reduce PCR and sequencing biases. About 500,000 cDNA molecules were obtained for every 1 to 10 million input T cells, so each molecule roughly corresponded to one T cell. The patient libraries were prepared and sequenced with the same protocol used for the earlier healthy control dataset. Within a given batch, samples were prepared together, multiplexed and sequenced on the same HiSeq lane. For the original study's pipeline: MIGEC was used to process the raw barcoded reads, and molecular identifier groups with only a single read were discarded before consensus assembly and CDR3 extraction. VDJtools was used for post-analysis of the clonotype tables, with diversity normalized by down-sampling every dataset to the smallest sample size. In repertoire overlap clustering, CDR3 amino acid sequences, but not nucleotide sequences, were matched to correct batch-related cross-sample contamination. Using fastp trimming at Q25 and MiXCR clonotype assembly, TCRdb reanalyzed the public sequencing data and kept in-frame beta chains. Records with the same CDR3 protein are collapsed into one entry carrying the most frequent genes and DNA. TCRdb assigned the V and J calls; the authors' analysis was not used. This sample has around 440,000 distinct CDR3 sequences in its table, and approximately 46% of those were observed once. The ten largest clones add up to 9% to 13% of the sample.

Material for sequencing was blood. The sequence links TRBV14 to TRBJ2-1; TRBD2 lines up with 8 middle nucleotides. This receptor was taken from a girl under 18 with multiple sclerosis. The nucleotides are TGTGCCAGCAGCGGACATAGCGGGGACTCCTACAATGAGCAGTTCTTC. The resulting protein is CASSGHSGDSYNEQFF.